This TCR beta chain was captured in a study of T cell responses to AZD1222 COVID-19 vaccine. The CDR3 covers 14 residues. Deletions cut 4 bases from V and 6 bases from J, with 12 bases between. CDR1 LNHDA and CDR2 SQIVND come from the germline V gene (reference sequence). Findings and caveats of the study: Most donors were white British and more were female, and clonal diversity was possibly underestimated.

Only in-frame clones appear in the TCRdb table, and some are missing; sequencing was by immunoSEQ multiplex PCR. This repertoire shows about 150,000 clones, 85% to 95% found once; its top ten account for approximately 1.5%. As regards this clone: Its antigen remains unknown.

This rearrangement joins TRBV19 to TRBJ2-2, with D unclear. This specimen consisted of peripheral blood, obtained 28 days after the second AZD1222 dose. The clonotype originates from an adult who received the AZD1222 COVID-19 vaccine. CDR3 nucleotides: TGTGCCAGTAGTACCGGTTGGGCTGCCGGGGAGCTGTTTTTT. Protein: CASSTGWAAGELFF. Variable domain in full (rest from reference TRBV19 and TRBJ2-2): DGGITQSPKYLFRKEGQNVTLSCEQNLNHDAMYWYRQDPGQGLRLIYYSQIVNDFQKGDIAEGYSVSREKKESFPLTVTSAQKNPTAFYLCASSTGWAAGELFFGEGSRLTVL.